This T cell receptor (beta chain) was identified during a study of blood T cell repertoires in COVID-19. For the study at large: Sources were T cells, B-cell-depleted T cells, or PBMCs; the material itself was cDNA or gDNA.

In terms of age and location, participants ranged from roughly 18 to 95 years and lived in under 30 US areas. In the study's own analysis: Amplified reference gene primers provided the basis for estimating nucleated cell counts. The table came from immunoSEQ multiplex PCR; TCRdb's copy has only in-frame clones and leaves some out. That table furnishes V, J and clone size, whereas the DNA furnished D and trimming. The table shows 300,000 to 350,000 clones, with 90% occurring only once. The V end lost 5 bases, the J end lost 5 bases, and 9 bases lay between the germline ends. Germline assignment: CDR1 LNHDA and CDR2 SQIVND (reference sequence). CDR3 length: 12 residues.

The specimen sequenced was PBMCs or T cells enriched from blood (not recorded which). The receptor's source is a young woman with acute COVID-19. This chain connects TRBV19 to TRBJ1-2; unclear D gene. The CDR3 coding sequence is TGTGCCAGTAGTGGCTCCGTATATGGCTACACCTTC. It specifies CASSGSVYGYTF.